Listed below are T cell receptor beta chains from one sample, sequenced in a study of T-cell memory formation after mild COVID-19. TCRdb re-analysed the 5' RACE reads in MiXCR, keeping a single row per CDR3 protein. The sample includes approximately 180,000 distinct CDR3 sequences, 15% to 20% seen only once; the top ten take around 2%. Material: PBMCs or a T cell subset sorted from them (not recorded which). The receptors derive from an adult woman who had mild COVID-19 (a few samples of this study predate the infection). Cell type and time point are not known. The CDR3 runs from the conserved cysteine through the conserved F or W. The D gene is left open where the match is weak. Size values are once, few and many counts, or a class for expanded clones, and some rows have none.

TRBJ2-5	.	TRBV20-1	.	TGCAGTGCTAGAGTTCCGGGACAACCCCAAGAGACCCAGTACTTC	CSARVPGQPQETQYF
TRBJ1-1	few	TRBV29-1	TRBD1	TGCTCATCGCAGGGGGTGAACACTGAAGCTTTCTTT	CSSQGVNTEAFF
TRBJ2-7	.	TRBV15	TRBD1	TGTGCCACCAGCAGAGCGGGGACAGGGGCCCGGGAGCAGTACTTC	CATSRAGTGAREQYF
TRBJ1-2	.	TRBV3-1	.	TGTGCCAGCAGCCAAGTCGTAGCCGACTACAGGGGCTACACCTTC	CASSQVVADYRGYTF
TRBJ1-5	few	TRBV6-2/TRBV6-3	TRBD1	TGTGCCAGCAGCGGACAGGGCAGGAGTAAGCCCCAGCATTTT	CASSGQGRSKPQHF
TRBJ2-3	.	TRBV7-2	TRBD2	TGTGCCAGCAGCGCGACTAGCGGGGGTCCTTATACGCAGTATTTT	CASSATSGGPYTQYF
TRBJ2-1	few	TRBV20-1	.	TGCAGTGCTGTTAAAACTAGCTCCAATGAGCAGTTCTTC	CSAVKTSSNEQFF
TRBJ1-6	.	TRBV7-3	TRBD1	TGTGCCAGCAGCACGACAGGGGATTCACCCCTCCACTTT	CASSTTGDSPLHF
TRBJ2-7	.	TRBV9	TRBD2	TGTGCCAGCAGCGTGCCTAGCGGTAAAAGCTCCTACGAGCAGTACTTC	CASSVPSGKSSYEQYF
TRBJ2-3	few	TRBV7-9	.	TGTGCCAGCGGCGCGACGTCAGATACGCAGTATTTT	CASGATSDTQYF
TRBJ2-7	once	TRBV6-5	TRBD1	TGTGCCAGCAGAGACGGACAGGCGAGCTCCTACGAGCAGTACTTC	CASRDGQASSYEQYF
TRBJ2-5	.	TRBV12-3/TRBV12-4	.	TGTGCCAGCAGTACGGACAGATATCAAGAGACCCAGTACTTC	CASSTDRYQETQYF
TRBJ1-5	few	TRBV12-3/TRBV12-4	TRBD1	TGTGCCAGCAGCCCTTACGGACAGGGCGGTGTCAATCAGCCCCAGCATTTT	CASSPYGQGGVNQPQHF
TRBJ2-6	.	TRBV4-1	.	TGCGCCAGCAGCCCAAACTACTGGGGACCTGGGGCCAACGTCCTGACTTTC	CASSPNYWGPGANVLTF
TRBJ2-5	few	TRBV12-3/TRBV12-4	TRBD1	TGTGCCAGCAGTTTAGATAGGGGGCCCAGCTTC	CASSLDRGPSF
TRBJ2-2	.	TRBV5-1	TRBD1	TGCGCCAGCAGCGTGGGACAGCAGAACACCGGGGAGCTGTTTTTT	CASSVGQQNTGELFF
TRBJ2-1	few	TRBV9	TRBD2	TGTGCCAGCAGCGATGGACTAGCGGGAGGACTTGAGCAGTTCTTC	CASSDGLAGGLEQFF
TRBJ1-6	.	TRBV6-5	TRBD1	TGTGCCAGCACCGACAGGGGGCTTTCACCCCTCCACTTT	CASTDRGLSPLHF
TRBJ2-7	.	TRBV5-1	.	TGCGCCAGCAGCTTGGGACAGGGGAGGGTATCCTACGAGCAGTACTTC	CASSLGQGRVSYEQYF
TRBJ2-7	few	TRBV10-3	.	TGTGCCATCAGAACCGGGACTCCTAGCTCCTACGAGCAGTACTTC	CAIRTGTPSSYEQYF
TRBJ2-2	.	TRBV7-3	.	TGTGCCAGCAGCCGGCTCAGGGGCACCGGGGAGCTGTTTTTT	CASSRLRGTGELFF
TRBJ2-6	few	TRBV29-1	TRBD1	TGCAGCGCCCGGGACAGCCTACTCTCTGGGGCCAACGTCCTGACTTTC	CSARDSLLSGANVLTF
TRBJ2-2	few	TRBV5-1	TRBD1	TGCGCCAGCAGTACCGGGACAGGTACCGGGGAGCTGTTTTTT	CASSTGTGTGELFF
TRBJ1-1	.	TRBV7-3	.	TGTGCCAGCAGCGCCCAACCCCAGGCCGGACTAACTGAAGCTTTCTTT	CASSAQPQAGLTEAFF
TRBJ2-1	few	TRBV7-6	TRBD2	TGTGCCAGCAGCTCTAGCGGGAGGACCTACAATGAGCAGTTCTTC	CASSSSGRTYNEQFF
TRBJ2-7	.	TRBV5-1	.	TGCGCCAGCAGCCCCGGGGAAAGCTACGAGCAGTACTTC	CASSPGESYEQYF
TRBJ2-7	few	TRBV12-3/TRBV12-4	TRBD1	TGTGCCAGCAGACCCGGGACAGTATACGAGCAGTACTTC	CASRPGTVYEQYF
TRBJ2-1	.	TRBV30	.	TGTGCCTGGAGGGCGGCGGGCAACAATGAGCAGTTCTTC	CAWRAAGNNEQFF
TRBJ2-2	many	TRBV24-1	.	TGTGCCACCAGTGATCCCGGTGAAGCCACCGGGGAGCTGTTTTTT	CATSDPGEATGELFF
TRBJ2-7	.	TRBV7-7	.	TGTGCTAGCAGCTTAGGGGACGGAGCCTACGAGCAGTACTTC	CASSLGDGAYEQYF
TRBJ2-1	few	TRBV5-1	.	TGCGCCAGCAGCTTGGCCCAGGGGTACAATGAGCAGTTCTTC	CASSLAQGYNEQFF
TRBJ1-2	.	TRBV15	.	TGTGCCACCAGCAGCCCTGATGGGGGTTCTGGCTACACCTTC	CATSSPDGGSGYTF
TRBJ1-5	few	TRBV12-3/TRBV12-4	.	TGTGCCAGCAGTTATGCGGGACTGAGCAATCAGCCCCAGCATTTT	CASSYAGLSNQPQHF
TRBJ2-2	few	TRBV29-1	TRBD2	TGCAGCGTTAGTAGCGGGATGAACACCGGGGAGCTGTTTTTT	CSVSSGMNTGELFF
TRBJ2-3	many	TRBV5-1	.	TGCGCCAGCAGCTTAGGGGGACCTCAACTCACAGATACGCAGTATTTT	CASSLGGPQLTDTQYF
TRBJ1-2	.	TRBV24-1	.	TGTGCCACCAGTGATGAGCATGGCTACACCTTC	CATSDEHGYTF
TRBJ2-3	many	TRBV2	TRBD1	TGTGCCAGCAATCGGGACAGCTTCACAGATACGCAGTATTTT	CASNRDSFTDTQYF
TRBJ2-1	many	TRBV5-1	TRBD2	TGCGCCAGCAGCTTGGTCCCTAGCGGGAGCAATGAGCAGTTCTTC	CASSLVPSGSNEQFF
TRBJ1-1	.	TRBV6-2/TRBV6-3	.	TGTGCCAGCAGTTACTTAGCAGGAGGAGAAGCTTTCTTT	CASSYLAGGEAFF
TRBJ2-2	.	TRBV30	.	TGTGCCTGGAGTGTTTTTGGCGGCGGAGCGAACACCGGGGAGCTGTTTTTT	CAWSVFGGGANTGELFF
TRBJ1-1	.	TRBV12-3/TRBV12-4	.	TGTGCCAGCAGTTATGAAGTTCATGAAGCTTTCTTT	CASSYEVHEAFF
TRBJ2-5	.	TRBV10-3	.	TGTGCCATCAGCCAGGTCGAAGAGACCCAGTACTTC	CAISQVEETQYF
TRBJ2-1	.	TRBV7-6	TRBD2	TGTGCCAGCAGCTTGGGATTCGCGGGGGGACAGTTCTTC	CASSLGFAGGQFF
TRBJ1-2	.	TRBV7-9	.	TGTGCCAGCAGTGGGGCTCTTAACTATGGCTACACCTTC	CASSGALNYGYTF
TRBJ2-3	once	TRBV19	TRBD1	TGTGCCACGACAGGGAGCACAGATACGCAGTATTTT	CATTGSTDTQYF
TRBJ2-1	many	TRBV12-3/TRBV12-4	.	TGTGCCAGCAGTCCCGTTCTAGCGAATGAGCAGTTCTTC	CASSPVLANEQFF
TRBJ1-2	few	TRBV7-2	.	TGTGCCAGCAGCCCAAAACGCGTCCCGTATGGCTACACCTTC	CASSPKRVPYGYTF
TRBJ2-5	many	TRBV9	.	TGTGCCAGCAGCCCACAAGAATCAGTTGGGACCCAGTACTTC	CASSPQESVGTQYF
TRBJ2-3	few	TRBV20-1	.	TGCAGTGCTAGAGATCCGGGACACTCGACTCCAGATACGCAGTATTTT	CSARDPGHSTPDTQYF
TRBJ2-3	many	TRBV7-9	.	TGTGCCAGCAGCCGTGACACAGATACGCAGTATTTT	CASSRDTDTQYF
TRBJ1-1	few	TRBV6-5	.	TGTGCCAGCAGTTACTCGGGTCAGGGGCGGCCTGAAGCTTTCTTT	CASSYSGQGRPEAFF
TRBJ2-7	.	TRBV12-3/TRBV12-4	.	TGTGCCAGCGGACAAGGACAGCCCTACGAGCAGTACTTC	CASGQGQPYEQYF
TRBJ2-7	many	TRBV13	.	TGTGCCAGCAGCTTAAGGGGAGCCTACGAGCAGTACTTC	CASSLRGAYEQYF
TRBJ1-5	few	TRBV6-1	TRBD1	TGTGCCAGCAGTTCCGACAGGGGCAATCAGCCCCAGCATTTT	CASSSDRGNQPQHF
TRBJ2-5	many	TRBV2	.	TGTGCCAGCAGCGGGGAAGAGACCCAGTACTTC	CASSGEETQYF
TRBJ2-2	.	TRBV2	TRBD1	TGTGCCACCGACCGACAGGGTATCGCCGGGGAGCTGTTTTTT	CATDRQGIAGELFF
TRBJ1-1	few	TRBV5-6	.	TGTGCCAGCAGCTTTGCTATAGTGAACACTGAAGCTTTCTTT	CASSFAIVNTEAFF
TRBJ2-5	few	TRBV5-1	TRBD2	TGCGCCAGCAGCCCTAGCGGGACAGAGACCCAGTACTTC	CASSPSGTETQYF
TRBJ2-1	few	TRBV9	TRBD2	TGTGCCAGCAGCGTCCCATCCAGCGGGGGGGCCTATGAGCAGTTCTTC	CASSVPSSGGAYEQFF
TRBJ2-1	few	TRBV10-3	.	TGTGCCATCAGTGAGTCGAGTAGCAACGATGAGCAGTTCTTC	CAISESSSNDEQFF